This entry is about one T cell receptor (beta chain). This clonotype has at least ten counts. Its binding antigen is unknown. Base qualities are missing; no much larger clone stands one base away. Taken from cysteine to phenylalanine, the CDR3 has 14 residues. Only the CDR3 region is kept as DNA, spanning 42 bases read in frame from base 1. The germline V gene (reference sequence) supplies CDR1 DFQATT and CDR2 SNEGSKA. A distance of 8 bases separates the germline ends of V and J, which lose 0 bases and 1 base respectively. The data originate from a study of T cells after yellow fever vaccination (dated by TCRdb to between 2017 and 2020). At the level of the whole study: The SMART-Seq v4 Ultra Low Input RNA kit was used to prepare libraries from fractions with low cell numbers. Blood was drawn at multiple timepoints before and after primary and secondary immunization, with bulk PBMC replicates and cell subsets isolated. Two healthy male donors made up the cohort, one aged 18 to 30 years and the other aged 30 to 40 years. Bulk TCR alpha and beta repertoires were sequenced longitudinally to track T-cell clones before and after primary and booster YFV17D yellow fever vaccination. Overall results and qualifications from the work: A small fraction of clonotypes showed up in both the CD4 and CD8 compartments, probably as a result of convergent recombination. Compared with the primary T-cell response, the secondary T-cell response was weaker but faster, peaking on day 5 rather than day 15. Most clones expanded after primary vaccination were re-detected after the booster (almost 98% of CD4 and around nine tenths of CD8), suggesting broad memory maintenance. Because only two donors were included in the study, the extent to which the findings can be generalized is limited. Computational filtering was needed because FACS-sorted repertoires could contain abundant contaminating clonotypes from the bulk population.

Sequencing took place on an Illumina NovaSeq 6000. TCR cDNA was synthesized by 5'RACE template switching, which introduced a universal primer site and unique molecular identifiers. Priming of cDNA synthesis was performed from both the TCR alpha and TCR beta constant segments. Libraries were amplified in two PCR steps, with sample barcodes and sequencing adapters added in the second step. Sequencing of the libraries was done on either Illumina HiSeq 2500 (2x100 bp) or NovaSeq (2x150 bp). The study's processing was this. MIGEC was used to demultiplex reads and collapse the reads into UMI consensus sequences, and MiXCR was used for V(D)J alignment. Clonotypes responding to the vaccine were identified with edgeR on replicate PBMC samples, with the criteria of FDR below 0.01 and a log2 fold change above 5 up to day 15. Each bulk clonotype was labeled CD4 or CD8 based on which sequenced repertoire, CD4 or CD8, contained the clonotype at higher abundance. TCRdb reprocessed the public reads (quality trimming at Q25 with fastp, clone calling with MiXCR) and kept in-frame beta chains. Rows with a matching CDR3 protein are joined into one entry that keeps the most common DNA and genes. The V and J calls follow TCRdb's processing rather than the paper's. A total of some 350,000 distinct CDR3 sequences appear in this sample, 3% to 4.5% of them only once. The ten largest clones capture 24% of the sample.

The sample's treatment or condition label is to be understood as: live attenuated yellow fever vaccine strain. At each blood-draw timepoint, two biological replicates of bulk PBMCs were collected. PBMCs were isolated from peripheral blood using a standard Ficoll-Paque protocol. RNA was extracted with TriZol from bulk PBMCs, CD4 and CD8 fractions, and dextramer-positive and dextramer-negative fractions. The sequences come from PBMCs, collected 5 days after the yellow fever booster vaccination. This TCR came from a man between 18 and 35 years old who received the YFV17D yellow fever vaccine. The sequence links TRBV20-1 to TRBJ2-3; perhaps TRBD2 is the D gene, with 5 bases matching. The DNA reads TGCAGTGCTAGAGAAGGAGGCGGCACAGATACGCAGTATTTT. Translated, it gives CSAREGGGTDTQYF.